Sequencing of this T cell receptor beta chain was carried out in a study of blood T cell repertoires in COVID-19. Study details: COVID-19 samples from acute and convalescent phases originated in the United States, Italy and Spain.

This clone came up once. The CDR3 length is 14 residues. In germline, CDR1 is LNHDA, CDR2 SQIVND (reference sequence). Trimming removed 4 bases at V and 3 bases at J, with 12 bases between. Produced via immunoSEQ multiplex PCR; TCRdb's table is partial and in-frame only. In the table there are about 480,000 clones, around nine tenths of which are singletons. The sample was PBMCs or T cells enriched from blood (not recorded which). The chain carries TRBV19 and TRBJ1-1, with D perhaps matching TRBD1 (6 bases). This receptor was taken from a woman in her forties who had recovered from COVID-19. In nucleotides, the CDR3 is TGTGCCAGTAGTACAGTGGACAGCTACACTGAAGCTTTCTTT. Translating it yields CASSTVDSYTEAFF.